The rows below give T cell receptor beta chains drawn from one sample of a study of blood T cell repertoires in COVID-19. Assay used: immunoSEQ multiplex PCR; TCRdb lists only in-frame clones, some missing. Altogether fewer than 300,000 clones are present, roughly 90% being singletons, with the ten largest covering around 2%. The specimen sequenced was peripheral blood. Receptors were obtained from a woman aged 30 to 39 with COVID-19, enrolled during active disease. Each CDR3 is given with its conserved first and last residue. D genes are given only for firm matches.

D gene	V gene	J gene	CDR3 protein	CDR3 DNA
TRBD1	TRBV2	TRBJ1-4	CASSEGDRAKLFF	TGTGCCAGCAGTGAGGGGGACAGGGCTAAACTGTTTTTT
.	TRBV27	TRBJ1-2	CASSLEVSGGYGYTF	TGTGCCAGCAGTTTAGAAGTTTCCGGGGGCTATGGCTACACCTTC
TRBD2	TRBV5-4	TRBJ2-1	CASSSSSGVYNEQFF	TGTGCCAGCAGCAGTTCTAGCGGAGTATACAATGAGCAGTTCTTC
.	TRBV9	TRBJ2-5	CASSVVGQQETQYF	TGTGCCAGCAGCGTAGTGGGACAACAAGAGACCCAGTACTTC
.	TRBV2	TRBJ1-1	CASRTKTGNTEAFF	TGTGCCAGCAGAACCAAGACAGGGAACACTGAAGCTTTCTTT
.	TRBV19	TRBJ1-2	CASSMLEDYGYTF	TGTGCCAGTAGTATGTTGGAGGATTATGGCTACACCTTC
.	TRBV5-1	TRBJ2-1	CASTPGADYNEQFF	TGCGCCAGCACGCCGGGAGCTGACTACAATGAGCAGTTCTTC
TRBD1	TRBV19	TRBJ1-2	CASSMGGRTGGAEDGYTF	TGTGCCAGTAGTATGGGTGGGCGGACAGGGGGCGCGGAGGATGGCTACACCTTC
.	TRBV7-9	TRBJ1-2	CASSRGTSASSNYGYTF	TGTGCCAGCAGCAGGGGGACAAGTGCCTCCTCTAACTATGGCTACACCTTC
TRBD2	TRBV7-6	TRBJ2-7	CASSPLLAGGGFGEQYF	TGTGCCAGCAGCCCCCTCCTGGCGGGAGGAGGGTTCGGGGAGCAGTACTTC
.	TRBV6-5	TRBJ2-1	CASSYPSSYNEQFF	TGTGCCAGCAGTTACCCTTCGTCCTACAATGAGCAGTTCTTC
.	TRBV30	TRBJ2-7	CAWSFGISYEQYF	TGTGCCTGGAGTTTCGGGATTTCCTACGAGCAGTACTTC